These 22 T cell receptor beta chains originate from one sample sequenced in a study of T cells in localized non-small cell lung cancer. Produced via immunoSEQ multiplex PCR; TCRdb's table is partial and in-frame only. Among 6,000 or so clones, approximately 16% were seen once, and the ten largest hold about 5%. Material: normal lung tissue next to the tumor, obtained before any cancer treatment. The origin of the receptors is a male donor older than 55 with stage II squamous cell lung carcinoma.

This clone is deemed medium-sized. The CDR3 is CASSVTFNEQFF. In DNA form, the CDR3 reads TGTGCCAGCAGCGTTACCTTCAATGAGCAGTTCTTC. V is TRBV6-8 and J is TRBJ2-1; no clear D gene. The CDR3 extends over 12 amino acids. Germline-derived CDR1 and CDR2 are MNHGY and SAAAGT. V was trimmed by 6 bases and J by 6 bases, leaving 9 bases between them.

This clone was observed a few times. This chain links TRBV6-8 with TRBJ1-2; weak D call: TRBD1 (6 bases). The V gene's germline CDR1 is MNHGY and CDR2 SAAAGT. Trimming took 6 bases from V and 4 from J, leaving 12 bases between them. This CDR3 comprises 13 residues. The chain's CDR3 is CASRTRGLYGYTF. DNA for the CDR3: TGTGCCAGCAGGACCAGGGGTCTCTATGGCTACACCTTC.

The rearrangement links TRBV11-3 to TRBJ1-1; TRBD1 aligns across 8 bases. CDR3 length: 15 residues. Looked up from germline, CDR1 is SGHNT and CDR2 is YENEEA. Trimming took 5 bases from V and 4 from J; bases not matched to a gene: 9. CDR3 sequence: CASSPQGARGTEAFF. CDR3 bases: TGTGCCAGCAGCCCCCAGGGGGCGAGAGGCACTGAAGCTTTCTTT. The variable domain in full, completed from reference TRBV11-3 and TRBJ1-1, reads EAGVVQSPRYKIIEKKQPVAFWCNPISGHNTLYWYLQNLGQGPELLIRYENEEAVDDSQLPKDRFSAERLKGVDSTLKIQPAELGDSAVYLCASSPQGARGTEAFFGQGTRLTVV.

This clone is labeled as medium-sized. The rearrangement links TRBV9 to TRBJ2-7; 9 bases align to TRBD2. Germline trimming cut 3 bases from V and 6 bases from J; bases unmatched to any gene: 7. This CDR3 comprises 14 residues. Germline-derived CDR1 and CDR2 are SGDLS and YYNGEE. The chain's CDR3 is CASSGLAAEGEQYF. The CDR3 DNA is TGTGCCAGCAGCGGACTAGCGGCCGAGGGCGAGCAGTACTTC.

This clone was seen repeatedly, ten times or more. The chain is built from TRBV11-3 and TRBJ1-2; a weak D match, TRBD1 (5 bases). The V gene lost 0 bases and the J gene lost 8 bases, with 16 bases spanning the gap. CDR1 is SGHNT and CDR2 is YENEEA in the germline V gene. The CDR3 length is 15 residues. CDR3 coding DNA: TGTGCCAGCAGCTTAGATCCAGGGAATTACGGCGGCTACACCTTC. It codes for CASSLDPGNYGGYTF. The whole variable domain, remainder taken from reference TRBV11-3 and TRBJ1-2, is EAGVVQSPRYKIIEKKQPVAFWCNPISGHNTLYWYLQNLGQGPELLIRYENEEAVDDSQLPKDRFSAERLKGVDSTLKIQPAELGDSAVYLCASSLDPGNYGGYTFGSGTRLTVV.

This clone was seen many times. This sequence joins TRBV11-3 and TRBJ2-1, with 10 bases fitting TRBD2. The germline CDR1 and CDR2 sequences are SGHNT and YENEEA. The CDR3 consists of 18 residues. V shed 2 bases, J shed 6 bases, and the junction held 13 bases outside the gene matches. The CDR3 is CASSLFPPLAGAPNEQFF. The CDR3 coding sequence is TGTGCCAGCAGCTTATTCCCCCCGCTAGCGGGGGCCCCCAATGAGCAGTTCTTC. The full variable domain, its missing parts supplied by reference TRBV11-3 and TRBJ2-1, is EAGVVQSPRYKIIEKKQPVAFWCNPISGHNTLYWYLQNLGQGPELLIRYENEEAVDDSQLPKDRFSAERLKGVDSTLKIQPAELGDSAVYLCASSLFPPLAGAPNEQFFGPGTRLTVL.

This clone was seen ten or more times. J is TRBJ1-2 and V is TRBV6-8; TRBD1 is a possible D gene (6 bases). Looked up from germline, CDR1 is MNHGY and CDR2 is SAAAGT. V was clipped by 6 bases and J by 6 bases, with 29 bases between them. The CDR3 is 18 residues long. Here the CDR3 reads CASSPADQQGGVLNGYTF. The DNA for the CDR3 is TGTGCCAGCAGCCCAGCCGACCAACAGGGAGGGGTATTGAATGGCTACACCTTC.

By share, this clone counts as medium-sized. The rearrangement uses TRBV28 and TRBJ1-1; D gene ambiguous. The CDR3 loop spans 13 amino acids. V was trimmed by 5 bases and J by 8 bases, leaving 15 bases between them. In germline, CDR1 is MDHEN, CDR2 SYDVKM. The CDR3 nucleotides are TGTGCCAGCAGTCCCAGAGTGCTGGGGGAAGCTTTCTTT. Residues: CASSPRVLGEAFF.

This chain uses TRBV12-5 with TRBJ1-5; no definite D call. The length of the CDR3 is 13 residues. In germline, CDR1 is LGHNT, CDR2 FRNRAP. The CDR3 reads CASTAGPFQPQHF. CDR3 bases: TGTGCCAGCACTGCCGGACCGTTCCAGCCCCAGCATTTT.

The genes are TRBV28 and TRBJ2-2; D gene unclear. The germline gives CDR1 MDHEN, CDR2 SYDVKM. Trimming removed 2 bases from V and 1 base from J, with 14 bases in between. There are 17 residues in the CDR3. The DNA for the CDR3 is TGTGCCAGCAGTTTACCCTATCGGACGGGGAACACCGGGGAGCTGTTTTTT. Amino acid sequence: CASSLPYRTGNTGELFF.

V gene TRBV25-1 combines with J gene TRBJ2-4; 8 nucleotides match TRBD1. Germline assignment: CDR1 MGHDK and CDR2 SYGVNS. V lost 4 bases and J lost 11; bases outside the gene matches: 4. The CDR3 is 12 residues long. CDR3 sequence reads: CASSGGQGFQYF. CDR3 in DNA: TGTGCCAGCAGTGGCGGACAGGGTTTTCAGTACTTC.

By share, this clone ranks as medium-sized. CDR3 bases: TGCGCCAGCAGCCAAAGGACGGGAGTCAGCTACGAGCAGTACTTC. Its translation: CASSQRTGVSYEQYF. This chain uses TRBV4-1 with TRBJ2-7, with D possibly matching TRBD2 (6 bases). The CDR3 is 15 amino acids. V shed 2 bases and J shed 3 bases, with 14 bases lying between them. Germline assignment: CDR1 MGHRA and CDR2 YSYEKL.

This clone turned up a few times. Here the CDR3 reads CASSPWTGEGTEAFF. The CDR3 bases are TGTGCCAGTAGTCCCTGGACAGGGGAGGGGACTGAAGCTTTCTTT. This chain connects TRBV19 to TRBJ1-1, with 9 bases matching TRBD1. Germline values: CDR1 LNHDA, CDR2 SQIVND (reference sequence). The V segment lost 5 bases and the J segment 5 bases; nucleotides outside the gene matches: 9. The CDR3 length is 15 residues.

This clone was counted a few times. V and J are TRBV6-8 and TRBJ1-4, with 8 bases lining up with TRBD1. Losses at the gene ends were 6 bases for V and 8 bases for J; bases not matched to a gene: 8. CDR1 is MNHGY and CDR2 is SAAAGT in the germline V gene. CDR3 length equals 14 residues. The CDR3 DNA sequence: TGTGCCAGCAGCCCCGGACAGGGAAGAGAAAAACTGTTTTTT. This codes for CASSPGQGREKLFF.

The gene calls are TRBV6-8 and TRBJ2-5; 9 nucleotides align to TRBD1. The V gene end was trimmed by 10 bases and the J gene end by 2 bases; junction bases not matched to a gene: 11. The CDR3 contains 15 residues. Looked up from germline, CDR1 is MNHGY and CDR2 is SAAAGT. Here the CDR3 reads CAISGTGQGQETQYF. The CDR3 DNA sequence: TGTGCCATCAGCGGTACGGGACAGGGACAAGAGACCCAGTACTTC.

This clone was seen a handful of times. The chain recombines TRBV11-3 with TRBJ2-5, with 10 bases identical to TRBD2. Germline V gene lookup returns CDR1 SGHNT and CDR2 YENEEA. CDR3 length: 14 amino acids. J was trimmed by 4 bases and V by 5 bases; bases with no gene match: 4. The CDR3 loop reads CASSDGLAVETQYF. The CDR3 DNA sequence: TGTGCCAGCAGCGATGGACTAGCGGTAGAGACCCAGTACTTC.

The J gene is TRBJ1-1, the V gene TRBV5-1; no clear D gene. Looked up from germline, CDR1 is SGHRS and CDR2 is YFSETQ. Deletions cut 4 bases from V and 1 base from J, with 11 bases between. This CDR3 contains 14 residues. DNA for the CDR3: TGCGCCAGCAGCCCGGAATTCGCGAACACTGAAGCTTTCTTT. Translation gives CASSPEFANTEAFF.

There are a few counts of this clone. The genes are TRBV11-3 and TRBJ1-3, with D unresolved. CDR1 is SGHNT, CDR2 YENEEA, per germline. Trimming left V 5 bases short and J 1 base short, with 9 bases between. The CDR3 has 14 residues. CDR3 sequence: CASSQMGSGNTIYF. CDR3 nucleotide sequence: TGTGCCAGCAGCCAAATGGGGTCTGGAAACACCATATATTTT.

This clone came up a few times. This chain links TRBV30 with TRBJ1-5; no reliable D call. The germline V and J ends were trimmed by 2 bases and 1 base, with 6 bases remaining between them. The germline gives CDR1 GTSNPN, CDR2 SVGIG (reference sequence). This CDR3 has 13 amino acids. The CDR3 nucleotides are TGTGCCTGGAGTTCTAGAAGCAATCAGCCCCAGCATTTT. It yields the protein CAWSSRSNQPQHF.

The CDR3 spells CASSPRRAGQADTQYF. The CDR3 coding sequence is TGTGCCAGCAGCCCTCGAAGGGCGGGCCAGGCAGATACGCAGTATTTT. The chain uses TRBV9 and TRBJ2-3, with D possibly matching TRBD2 (5 bases). From germline, CDR1 is SGDLS and CDR2 YYNGEE. This CDR3 region has 16 residues. Trimming removed 4 bases at V and 4 bases at J, with 19 bases between. The whole variable domain, filled in from reference TRBV9 and TRBJ2-3, reads DSGVTQTPKHLITATGQRVTLRCSPRSGDLSVYWYQQSLDQGLQFLIQYYNGEERAKGNILERFSAQQFPDLHSELNLSSLELGDSALYFCASSPRRAGQADTQYFGPGTRLTVL.

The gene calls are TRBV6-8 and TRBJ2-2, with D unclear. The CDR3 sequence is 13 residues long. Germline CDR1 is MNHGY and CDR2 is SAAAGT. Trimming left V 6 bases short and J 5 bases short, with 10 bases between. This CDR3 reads CASSHPPTGELFF. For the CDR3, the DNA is TGTGCCAGCAGCCATCCCCCTACCGGGGAGCTGTTTTTT.

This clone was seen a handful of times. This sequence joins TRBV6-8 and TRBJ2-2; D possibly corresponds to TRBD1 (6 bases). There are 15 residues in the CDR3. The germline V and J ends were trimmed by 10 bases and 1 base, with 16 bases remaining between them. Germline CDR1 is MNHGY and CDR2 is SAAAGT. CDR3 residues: CATLPGQRNTGELFF. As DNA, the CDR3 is TGTGCCACTTTACCGGGACAACGGAACACCGGGGAGCTGTTTTTT.